Reported below is one T cell receptor (beta chain). The data were obtained in a study of T cell changes during pregnancy in multiple sclerosis. TCRdb's copy holds only in-frame clones and misses some; the assay was immunoSEQ multiplex PCR. This sample has under 65,000 clones, with roughly 92% found just once. CDR3 length: 12 amino acids. The sample consisted of CD8+ T cells from peripheral blood mononuclear cells, taken in the third trimester of pregnancy. The chain has TRBV21-1 and TRBJ1-2. TRBV21-1 is designated a pseudogene. This clonotype was obtained from a female donor with multiple sclerosis, enrolled in a pregnancy study. CDR3 sequence (DNA): TGTGCCAGCAGCAAAAGCATCTATGGCTACACCTTC. It translates to CASSKSIYGYTF.